Listed below are T cell receptor beta chains from one sample, sequenced in a study of blood T cell repertoires in COVID-19. The repertoire was sequenced with immunoSEQ multiplex PCR; TCRdb's copy has only in-frame clones and lacks some. Here the sample spans roughly 250,000 clones, roughly 91% being singletons. What was sequenced was PBMCs or T cells enriched from blood (not recorded which). Source of these receptors: a woman between 35 and 50 years old with acute COVID-19. The CDR3 runs from the conserved cysteine through the conserved F or W. The D gene is left open where the match is weak. Clone sizes are given selectively: once, few, many, or a class where the clone is expanded.

j_call: TRBJ2-3
v_call: TRBV7-9
clone_size: .
d_call: .
cdr3_aa: CASSPGVPGTQYF
cdr3_nt: TGTGCCAGCAGCCCCGGAGTCCCCGGTACGCAGTATTTT

j_call: TRBJ2-1
v_call: TRBV6-5
clone_size: .
d_call: .
cdr3_aa: CASSSWRNEQFF
cdr3_nt: TGTGCCAGCAGTTCCTGGAGAAATGAGCAGTTCTTC

j_call: TRBJ1-2
v_call: TRBV20-1
clone_size: .
d_call: .
cdr3_aa: CSVGGYTF
cdr3_nt: TGCAGTGTCGGTGGCTACACCTTC

j_call: TRBJ1-2
v_call: TRBV7-9
clone_size: .
d_call: TRBD1
cdr3_aa: CASNNRGDYGYTF
cdr3_nt: TGTGCCAGCAACAACAGGGGGGACTATGGCTACACCTTC

j_call: TRBJ1-3
v_call: TRBV28
clone_size: .
d_call: .
cdr3_aa: CASSFRPGNTIYF
cdr3_nt: TGTGCCAGCAGTTTCCGTCCTGGAAACACCATATATTTT

j_call: TRBJ2-2
v_call: TRBV19
clone_size: .
d_call: .
cdr3_aa: CASSIRGNTGELFF
cdr3_nt: TGTGCCAGTAGTATACGTGGCAACACCGGGGAGCTGTTTTTT

j_call: TRBJ2-3
v_call: TRBV25-1
clone_size: .
d_call: .
cdr3_aa: CASSPGGDTQYF
cdr3_nt: TGTGCCAGCAGTCCCGGGGGAGATACGCAGTATTTT

j_call: TRBJ2-7
v_call: TRBV2
clone_size: .
d_call: .
cdr3_aa: CASTREKSSYEQYF
cdr3_nt: TGTGCCAGCACTCGAGAAAAGAGCTCCTACGAGCAGTACTTC

j_call: TRBJ1-1
v_call: TRBV3-1/TRBV3-2
clone_size: .
d_call: TRBD1
cdr3_aa: CASSLWTGGTEAFF
cdr3_nt: TGTGCCAGCAGCCTATGGACAGGGGGCACTGAAGCTTTCTTT

j_call: TRBJ2-7
v_call: TRBV7-9
clone_size: .
d_call: .
cdr3_aa: CASSFPRDTYEQYF
cdr3_nt: TGTGCCAGCAGCTTTCCCAGGGACACCTACGAGCAGTACTTC

j_call: TRBJ2-7
v_call: TRBV5-1
clone_size: .
d_call: .
cdr3_aa: CASSADSYEQYF
cdr3_nt: TGCGCCAGCAGCGCGGACAGCTACGAGCAGTACTTC

j_call: TRBJ1-1
v_call: TRBV12-5
clone_size: .
d_call: TRBD1
cdr3_aa: CASGLVRDRAPPEAFF
cdr3_nt: TGTGCTAGTGGTTTGGTACGGGACAGGGCACCTCCTGAAGCTTTCTTT

j_call: TRBJ1-1
v_call: TRBV6-5
clone_size: .
d_call: .
cdr3_aa: CASSSLSPTGTTEAFF
cdr3_nt: TGTGCCAGCAGTTCACTTTCCCCCACAGGGACCACTGAAGCTTTCTTT

j_call: TRBJ2-1
v_call: TRBV25-1
clone_size: .
d_call: TRBD2
cdr3_aa: CASSEEREKDEQFF
cdr3_nt: TGTGCCAGCAGTGAAGAGCGGGAGAAGGATGAGCAGTTCTTC

j_call: TRBJ2-5
v_call: TRBV7-9
clone_size: .
d_call: TRBD2
cdr3_aa: CASRQTSGRVQETQYF
cdr3_nt: TGTGCCAGCAGGCAGACTAGCGGGAGGGTCCAAGAGACCCAGTACTTC

j_call: TRBJ1-1
v_call: TRBV7-8
clone_size: .
d_call: .
cdr3_aa: CASSLEASGRASTEAFF
cdr3_nt: TGTGCCAGCAGCTTAGAGGCCAGCGGGAGGGCGTCCACTGAAGCTTTCTTT

j_call: TRBJ2-1
v_call: TRBV7-8
clone_size: .
d_call: .
cdr3_aa: CASSLAPRTRLVGNEQFF
cdr3_nt: TGTGCCAGCAGCTTAGCCCCAAGAACCCGACTAGTAGGCAATGAGCAGTTCTTC

j_call: TRBJ2-3
v_call: TRBV7-8
clone_size: .
d_call: TRBD2
cdr3_aa: CASSFSGASTDTQYF
cdr3_nt: TGTGCCAGCAGCTTTAGCGGGGCTAGCACAGATACGCAGTATTTT

j_call: TRBJ2-5
v_call: TRBV3-1/TRBV3-2
clone_size: .
d_call: .
cdr3_aa: CASSHSGGRQETQYF
cdr3_nt: TGTGCCAGCAGCCACAGTGGGGGGAGGCAAGAGACCCAGTACTTC

j_call: TRBJ1-2
v_call: TRBV10-3
clone_size: .
d_call: TRBD1
cdr3_aa: CAISDLGTANYGYTF
cdr3_nt: TGTGCCATCAGTGACTTAGGGACAGCTAACTATGGCTACACCTTC

j_call: TRBJ2-5
v_call: TRBV11-2
clone_size: once
d_call: .
cdr3_aa: CASSAGPLGWETQYF
cdr3_nt: TGTGCCAGCAGCGCGGGACCGTTAGGGTGGGAGACCCAGTACTTC

j_call: TRBJ2-7
v_call: TRBV12-3/TRBV12-4
clone_size: .
d_call: .
cdr3_aa: CASRGALQQYF
cdr3_nt: TGTGCCAGCAGGGGGGCGCTCCAGCAGTACTTC

j_call: TRBJ2-7
v_call: TRBV7-9
clone_size: .
d_call: TRBD1
cdr3_aa: CASSWDSSYEQYF
cdr3_nt: TGTGCCAGCAGCTGGGACAGCTCCTACGAGCAGTACTTC

j_call: TRBJ2-1
v_call: TRBV7-3
clone_size: .
d_call: TRBD2
cdr3_aa: CASSLRGTSGGRNEQFF
cdr3_nt: TGTGCCAGCAGCTTACGCGGGACTAGCGGGGGGCGGAATGAGCAGTTCTTC

j_call: TRBJ2-5
v_call: TRBV5-6
clone_size: .
d_call: TRBD2
cdr3_aa: CASSSRTSGHQETQYF
cdr3_nt: TGTGCCAGCAGCTCACGGACTAGCGGCCATCAAGAGACCCAGTACTTC

j_call: TRBJ2-5
v_call: TRBV3-1/TRBV3-2
clone_size: .
d_call: TRBD2
cdr3_aa: CASSPPGSAGETQYF
cdr3_nt: TGTGCCAGCAGCCCTCCGGGCTCAGCGGGGGAGACCCAGTACTTC

j_call: TRBJ1-1
v_call: TRBV9
clone_size: .
d_call: .
cdr3_aa: CASSPSGTRNTEAFF
cdr3_nt: TGTGCCAGCAGCCCATCCGGGACAAGGAACACTGAAGCTTTCTTT

j_call: TRBJ2-1
v_call: TRBV6-5
clone_size: .
d_call: TRBD1
cdr3_aa: CASRVDRGLYNEQFF
cdr3_nt: TGTGCCAGCAGGGTCGACAGGGGGCTCTACAATGAGCAGTTCTTC

j_call: TRBJ2-1
v_call: TRBV4-3
clone_size: .
d_call: .
cdr3_aa: CASSQEISGGTSYNEQFF
cdr3_nt: TGCGCCAGCAGCCAAGAAATATCTGGGGGGACCTCCTACAATGAGCAGTTCTTC

j_call: TRBJ1-2
v_call: TRBV27
clone_size: .
d_call: .
cdr3_aa: CASSLFRGGGYTF
cdr3_nt: TGTGCCAGCAGTTTATTCAGGGGCGGCGGCTACACCTTC

j_call: TRBJ1-5
v_call: TRBV19
clone_size: .
d_call: .
cdr3_aa: CASSNPTGTVNQPQHF
cdr3_nt: TGTGCCAGTAGTAACCCTACAGGGACGGTGAATCAGCCCCAGCATTTT

j_call: TRBJ1-5
v_call: TRBV12-3/TRBV12-4
clone_size: .
d_call: .
cdr3_aa: CASGPGYQPQHF
cdr3_nt: TGTGCCAGCGGGCCGGGGTATCAGCCCCAGCATTTT

j_call: TRBJ1-1
v_call: TRBV15
clone_size: .
d_call: .
cdr3_aa: CATSRDYGRQAEAFF
cdr3_nt: TGTGCCACCAGCAGAGATTATGGTAGACAGGCTGAAGCTTTCTTT

j_call: TRBJ1-2
v_call: TRBV28
clone_size: .
d_call: TRBD1
cdr3_aa: CASSLFKGQVTFRRGYTF
cdr3_nt: TGTGCCAGCAGTTTATTTAAGGGACAGGTGACCTTCAGGAGGGGCTACACCTTC

j_call: TRBJ1-1
v_call: TRBV5-1
clone_size: .
d_call: .
cdr3_aa: CASSFIVRVWGETLNDTEAFF
cdr3_nt: TGCGCCAGCAGCTTTATTGTCAGGGTGTGGGGCGAAACTCTTAATGACACTGAAGCTTTCTTT

j_call: TRBJ2-3
v_call: TRBV4-3
clone_size: once
d_call: TRBD2
cdr3_aa: CASSQDFSGGPTDTQYF
cdr3_nt: TGCGCCAGCAGCCAAGATTTCTCGGGAGGGCCCACAGATACGCAGTATTTT

j_call: TRBJ1-3
v_call: TRBV30
clone_size: .
d_call: .
cdr3_aa: CAWSSGGISGNTIYF
cdr3_nt: TGTGCCTGGAGCTCGGGGGGGATCTCTGGAAACACCATATATTTT

j_call: TRBJ1-5
v_call: TRBV7-9
clone_size: once
d_call: .
cdr3_aa: CASSLALGPNQPQHF
cdr3_nt: TGTGCCAGCAGCTTAGCGCTGGGGCCTAATCAGCCCCAGCATTTT

j_call: TRBJ2-7
v_call: TRBV11-2
clone_size: .
d_call: TRBD1
cdr3_aa: CASSSPGQGAYEQYF
cdr3_nt: TGTGCCAGCAGCTCGCCGGGACAGGGGGCGTACGAGCAGTACTTC

j_call: TRBJ1-6
v_call: TRBV7-9
clone_size: .
d_call: TRBD1
cdr3_aa: CASIKRGQGDRGSYNSPLHF
cdr3_nt: TGTGCCAGCATCAAGAGAGGACAGGGAGATCGGGGGTCCTATAATTCACCCCTCCACTTT

j_call: TRBJ2-7
v_call: TRBV4-3
clone_size: .
d_call: TRBD1
cdr3_aa: CASSPGQGGYEQYF
cdr3_nt: TGCGCCAGCAGCCCCGGACAGGGGGGCTACGAGCAGTACTTC

j_call: TRBJ2-5
v_call: TRBV30
clone_size: .
d_call: .
cdr3_aa: CAWSSPETQYF
cdr3_nt: TGTGCCTGGAGCTCCCCAGAGACCCAGTACTTC

j_call: TRBJ2-1
v_call: TRBV7-9
clone_size: .
d_call: TRBD1
cdr3_aa: CASSPGTGTNEQFF
cdr3_nt: TGTGCCAGCAGCCCCGGGACAGGGACCAATGAGCAGTTCTTC

j_call: TRBJ1-2
v_call: TRBV2
clone_size: .
d_call: .
cdr3_aa: CASTLDRDGYTF
cdr3_nt: TGTGCCAGCACCCTGGACAGAGATGGCTACACCTTC

j_call: TRBJ1-4
v_call: TRBV30
clone_size: .
d_call: TRBD1
cdr3_aa: CAWGQGKYEKLFF
cdr3_nt: TGTGCCTGGGGACAGGGAAAATATGAAAAACTGTTTTTT

j_call: TRBJ2-7
v_call: TRBV30
clone_size: .
d_call: TRBD1
cdr3_aa: CAWSSTGDEQYF
cdr3_nt: TGTGCCTGGAGCTCTACAGGGGACGAGCAGTACTTC

j_call: TRBJ2-3
v_call: TRBV7-3
clone_size: .
d_call: TRBD2
cdr3_aa: CASSGPTSGRGTGTDTQYF
cdr3_nt: TGTGCCAGCAGCGGACCGACTAGCGGCCGGGGGACGGGCACAGATACGCAGTATTTT

j_call: TRBJ2-5
v_call: TRBV3-1/TRBV3-2
clone_size: .
d_call: .
cdr3_aa: CASSQGLWRQETQYF
cdr3_nt: TGTGCCAGCAGCCAAGGACTCTGGCGCCAAGAGACCCAGTACTTC

j_call: TRBJ2-1
v_call: TRBV7-2
clone_size: .
d_call: .
cdr3_aa: CASSLPSYNEQFF
cdr3_nt: TGTGCCAGCAGTCTTCCCAGTTACAATGAGCAGTTCTTC

j_call: TRBJ1-1
v_call: TRBV15
clone_size: .
d_call: TRBD1
cdr3_aa: CATSKAGTVTEAFF
cdr3_nt: TGTGCCACCAGCAAGGCCGGGACAGTGACTGAAGCTTTCTTT

j_call: TRBJ2-3
v_call: TRBV4-2
clone_size: .
d_call: .
cdr3_aa: CASSQERGGGTDTQYF
cdr3_nt: TGTGCCAGCAGCCAAGAACGCGGAGGGGGCACAGATACGCAGTATTTT

j_call: TRBJ2-1
v_call: TRBV11-1
clone_size: .
d_call: TRBD1
cdr3_aa: CASRGDRGSYNEQFF
cdr3_nt: TGTGCCAGCAGGGGGGACAGGGGTTCCTACAATGAGCAGTTCTTC

j_call: TRBJ1-5
v_call: TRBV28
clone_size: .
d_call: .
cdr3_aa: CASSQKQPQHF
cdr3_nt: TGTGCCAGCAGTCAAAAACAGCCCCAGCATTTT

j_call: TRBJ1-1
v_call: TRBV5-1
clone_size: few
d_call: TRBD1
cdr3_aa: CASSFQGAENTEAFF
cdr3_nt: TGCGCCAGCAGCTTCCAGGGGGCTGAGAACACTGAAGCTTTCTTT

j_call: TRBJ2-2
v_call: TRBV27
clone_size: .
d_call: .
cdr3_aa: CASSSTNTGELFF
cdr3_nt: TGTGCCAGCAGTTCCACGAACACCGGGGAGCTGTTTTTT

j_call: TRBJ1-2
v_call: TRBV19
clone_size: .
d_call: TRBD1
cdr3_aa: CASSTGGGYTF
cdr3_nt: TGTGCCAGTAGTACAGGGGGCGGCTACACCTTC

j_call: TRBJ1-4
v_call: TRBV5-1
clone_size: .
d_call: TRBD1
cdr3_aa: CASSLGGQLNEKLFF
cdr3_nt: TGCGCCAGCAGCTTGGGGGGACAGCTTAATGAAAAACTGTTTTTT